The 13 T cell receptor beta chains below all came from one sample that was sequenced in a study of T cells in Graves' hyperthyroidism and ophthalmopathy. The investigators amplified TCR beta CDR3 regions from RNA transcripts. TCR CDR3 regions were first amplified by RT-PCR with HTBI primers. In TCRdb, the multiplex PCR reads were re-called with MiXCR into one record per CDR3 protein. Of 500,000 to 650,000 distinct CDR3 sequences listed, about 46% were seen once; the top ten hold about two fifths. Material for sequencing was peripheral blood or thyroid tissue (not recorded which). The source is an adult woman with Graves' disease, either hyperthyroidism or ophthalmopathy (not recorded which).

A few counts support this clonotype. This could be a read error, since a much larger clone is one nucleotide away. The chain's CDR3 is CASSQETGGQETQYF. For the CDR3, the DNA is TGTGCCAGCAGCCAAGAGACTGGCGGACAAGAGACCCAGTACTTC. The rearrangement uses TRBV4-2 and TRBJ2-5; D not certain. Germline V lookup: CDR1 LGHNA, CDR2 YNFKEQ. The CDR3 extends over 15 amino acids. Trimming left V 0 bases short and J 2 bases short, with 10 bases between.

J is TRBJ1-1 and V is TRBV2, with D perhaps matching TRBD1 (5 bases). The V and J ends lost 8 bases and 1 base respectively, with 11 bases between them. This CDR3 spans 13 amino acids. In germline, CDR1 is SNHLY, CDR2 FYNNEI. CDR3 protein: CASGGDWNTEAFF. The CDR3, as DNA: TGTGCCAGCGGGGGAGACTGGAACACTGAAGCTTTCTTT.

This clonotype has only a few counts. The CDR3 region is CASSLFQETQYF. In nucleotides, the CDR3 is TGCGCCAGCAGCTTGTTCCAAGAGACCCAGTACTTC. The chain carries TRBV5-1 and TRBJ2-5; D call uncertain. Per germline, CDR1 SGHRS and CDR2 YFSETQ. V was cut by 1 base and J by 1 base, with 2 bases left in between. The CDR3 has 12 residues.

CDR3 sequence reads: CAISGSWEEAFF. The CDR3 DNA follows: TGTGCCATCAGTGGGTCGTGGGAAGAAGCTTTCTTT. This chain links TRBV10-3 with TRBJ1-1; no firm D call. Trimming took 4 bases from V and 8 from J, leaving 11 bases between them. This CDR3 is 12 amino acids long. Germline-derived CDR1 and CDR2 are ENHRY and SYGVKD.

The chain couples TRBV11-2 to TRBJ1-4, with a weak D call TRBD1 (6 bases). The V and J ends lost 8 bases and 5 bases respectively, with 9 bases between them. This CDR3 spans 12 amino acids. Germline lookup yields CDR1 SGHAT and CDR2 FQNNGV. The CDR3 nucleotides are TGTGCCAGCGCCAGGGGCAATGAAAAACTGTTTTTT. Encoded protein: CASARGNEKLFF.

This chain links TRBV2 with TRBJ1-1, with D unclear. The CDR3 loop spans 16 amino acids. Germline values: CDR1 SNHLY, CDR2 FYNNEI. The V end lost 1 base, the J end lost 1 base, and 13 bases lay between the germline ends. CDR3 residues: CASSEGGWATNTEAFF. The CDR3 DNA follows: TGTGCCAGCAGTGAAGGTGGTTGGGCCACGAACACTGAAGCTTTCTTT.

On this clonotype itself: Germline and junction disagree at one end, which may indicate a read error. CDR3 DNA sequence: TGTGCCAGCAGGCGCAGGGGATTAGAAGAGACCCAGTGCTTC. It specifies CASRRRGLEETQCF. The chain links TRBV7-8 to TRBJ2-5; tentative D call: TRBD1 (6 bases). The CDR3 length is 14 residues. Per germline, CDR1 SGHVS and CDR2 FQNEAQ. The whole variable domain, filled in from reference TRBV7-8 and TRBJ2-5, reads GAGVSQSPRYKVAKRGQDVALRCDPISGHVSLFWYQQALGQGPEFLTYFQNEAQLDKSGLPSDRFFAERPEGSVSTLKIQRTQQEDSAVYLCASRRRGLEETQCFGPGTRLLVL.

This chain uses TRBV7-8 with TRBJ2-5; no clear D gene. There are 12 residues in the CDR3. CDR1 SGHVS and CDR2 FQNEAQ come from the germline V gene. Trimming removed 6 bases at V and 9 bases at J, with 14 bases between. CDR3 in amino acids: CASSPWGQPQYF. In DNA, the CDR3 is TGTGCCAGCAGTCCCTGGGGTCAGCCCCAGTACTTC. Drawing the rest from reference TRBV7-8 and TRBJ2-5, the complete variable domain is GAGVSQSPRYKVAKRGQDVALRCDPISGHVSLFWYQQALGQGPEFLTYFQNEAQLDKSGLPSDRFFAERPEGSVSTLKIQRTQQEDSAVYLCASSPWGQPQYFGPGTRLLVL.

The genes are TRBV29-1 and TRBJ2-6; no reliable D call. Germline V gene lookup returns CDR1 SQVTM and CDR2 ANQGSEA. This CDR3 comprises 14 residues. The CDR3 sequence is CSPSSYSGANVLTF. CDR3 bases: TGCAGTCCCTCTTCGTACTCTGGGGCCAACGTCCTGACTTTC.

This clonotype was observed a handful of times. A single base separates this from a much larger clone, so it may be a read error. The chain combines TRBV2 with TRBJ2-5; D is uncertain. This CDR3 is 12 amino acids long. Germline V gives CDR1 SNHLY, CDR2 FYNNEI. DNA for the CDR3: TGTGCCAGCAGTGAAATTATCCACGAGCAGTGCTTC. Its translation: CASSEIIHEQCF.

This clonotype showed up many times. This sequence joins TRBV29-1 and TRBJ2-5; 7 bases match TRBD1. In germline, CDR1 is SQVTM, CDR2 ANQGSEA. V was clipped by 2 bases and J by 5 bases; unmatched bases: 8. CDR3 length equals 14 residues. The CDR3 region is CSVEYRDRGETQYF. The CDR3 DNA reads as TGCAGCGTTGAATACCGGGACAGAGGGGAGACCCAGTACTTC.

This rearrangement joins TRBV9 to TRBJ1-1; no definite D call. Germline lookup yields CDR1 SGDLS and CDR2 YYNGEE. The CDR3 loop spans 14 amino acids. Trimming left V 3 bases short and J 2 bases short, with 11 bases between. In DNA, the CDR3 is TGTGCCAGCAGCGCGAGCGGGCTTAACACTGAAGCTTTCTTT. Its translation is CASSASGLNTEAFF.

This clonotype has just one count. The chain joins TRBV7-2 to TRBJ2-7; perhaps TRBD2 as D (6 bases). V lost 3 bases to trimming and J lost 3 bases, with 9 bases between them. This CDR3 is 13 amino acids long. Looked up from germline, CDR1 is SGHTA and CDR2 is FQGNSA. CDR3 DNA: TGTGCCAGCAGCTTTTACGGGGGCTACGAGCAGTACTTC. This encodes CASSFYGGYEQYF.